This T cell receptor beta chain was documented in a study of blood T cell repertoires in COVID-19. The germline gives CDR1 MNHEY, CDR2 SVGAGI. The CDR3 totals 15 residues. Unmatched junction bases numbered 6, after V lost 6 bases and J lost 1 base. Here immunoSEQ multiplex PCR was the method, and the copy in TCRdb shows in-frame clones only, minus some. The sample contains some 140,000 clones, 65% to 80% of which appear only once. Only one count was recorded for this clone. The sequenced sample consisted of peripheral blood. The clonotype originates from a man aged 80 or over with acute or convalescent COVID-19. V gene TRBV6-5 combines with J gene TRBJ2-5; 9 bases match TRBD1. This CDR3 reads CASSRDRVPQETQYF. The CDR3 DNA reads TGTGCCAGCAGCCGGGACAGGGTGCCCCAAGAGACCCAGTACTTC.